Included here is one TCR beta chain sequence, with context. Its matching antigen is unknown. The V gene lost 0 bases and the J gene lost 4 bases, with 4 bases spanning the gap. CDR1 is GTSNPN and CDR2 is SVGIG in the germline V gene (reference sequence). This CDR3 region has 12 residues. The sample belongs to a study of shared clonotypes between healthy human individuals. Findings and caveats of the study: Compared with clonotypes that all four donors shared, non-shared clonotypes had lower generation probabilities. Only blood samples were collected, and tissue repertoires likely differ.

The table came from immunoSEQ multiplex PCR; TCRdb's copy has only in-frame clones and leaves some out. The sample has about 710,000 clones, roughly 72% seen once; the top ten hold approximately 2%. The sequenced sample consisted of memory CD4+ T cells sorted from blood. Noted subset: CD45RA-negative fraction. The chain recombines TRBV30 with TRBJ1-5; D is ambiguous. This receptor was obtained from a woman between 25 and 40 years old in good health. The CDR3 here is CAWSVGNQPQHF. The CDR3 DNA reads as TGTGCCTGGAGTGTAGGGAATCAGCCCCAGCATTTT.